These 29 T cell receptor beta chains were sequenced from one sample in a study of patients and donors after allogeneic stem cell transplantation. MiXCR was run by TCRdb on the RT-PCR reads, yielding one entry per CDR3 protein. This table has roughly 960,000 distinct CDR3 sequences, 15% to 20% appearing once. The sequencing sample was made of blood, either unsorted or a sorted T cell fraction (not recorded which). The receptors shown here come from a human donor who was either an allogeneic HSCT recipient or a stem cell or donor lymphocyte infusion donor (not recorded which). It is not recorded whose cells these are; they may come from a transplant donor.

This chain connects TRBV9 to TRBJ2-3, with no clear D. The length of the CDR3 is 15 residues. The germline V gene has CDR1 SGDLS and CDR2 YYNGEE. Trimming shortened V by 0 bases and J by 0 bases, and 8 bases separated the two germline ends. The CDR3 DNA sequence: TGTGCCAGCAGCGTAGTGGTTGGGAGCACAGATACGCAGTATTTT. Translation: CASSVVVGSTDTQYF.

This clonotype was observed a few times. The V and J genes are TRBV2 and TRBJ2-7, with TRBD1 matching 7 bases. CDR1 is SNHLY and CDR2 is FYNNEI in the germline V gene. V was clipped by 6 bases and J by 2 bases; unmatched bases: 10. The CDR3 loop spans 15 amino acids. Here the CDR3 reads CASSQLLTGPYEQYF. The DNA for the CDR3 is TGTGCCAGCAGCCAGCTGTTGACAGGGCCCTACGAGCAGTACTTC.

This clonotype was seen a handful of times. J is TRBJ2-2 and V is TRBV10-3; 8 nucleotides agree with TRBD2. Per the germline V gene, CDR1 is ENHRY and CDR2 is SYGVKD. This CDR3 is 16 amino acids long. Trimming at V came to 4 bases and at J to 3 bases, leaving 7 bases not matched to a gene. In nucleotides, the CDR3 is TGTGCCATCAGTGGTGAGCGGGAGTTTGACACCGGGGAGCTGTTTTTT. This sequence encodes CAISGEREFDTGELFF.

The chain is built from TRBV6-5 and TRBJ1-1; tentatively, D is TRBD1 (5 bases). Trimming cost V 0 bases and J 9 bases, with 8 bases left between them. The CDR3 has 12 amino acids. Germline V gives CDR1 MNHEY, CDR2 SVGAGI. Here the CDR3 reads CASSYSGEKAFF. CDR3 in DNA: TGTGCCAGCAGTTACTCGGGGGAGAAAGCTTTCTTT.

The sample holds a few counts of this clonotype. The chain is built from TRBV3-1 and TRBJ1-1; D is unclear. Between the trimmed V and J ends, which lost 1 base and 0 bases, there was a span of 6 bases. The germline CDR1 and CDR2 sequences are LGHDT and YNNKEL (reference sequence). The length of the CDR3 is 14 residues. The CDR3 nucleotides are TGTGCCAGCAGCCAAGGTCAGATGAACACTGAAGCTTTCTTT. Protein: CASSQGQMNTEAFF.

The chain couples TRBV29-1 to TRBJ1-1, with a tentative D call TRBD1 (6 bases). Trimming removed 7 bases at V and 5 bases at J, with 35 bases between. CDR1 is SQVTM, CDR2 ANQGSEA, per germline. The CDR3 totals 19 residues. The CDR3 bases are TGCAGCGCCAAGAGGTACGGAACAGGGTTTGATAGTGGGAAGACTGAAGCTTTCTTT. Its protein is CSAKRYGTGFDSGKTEAFF.

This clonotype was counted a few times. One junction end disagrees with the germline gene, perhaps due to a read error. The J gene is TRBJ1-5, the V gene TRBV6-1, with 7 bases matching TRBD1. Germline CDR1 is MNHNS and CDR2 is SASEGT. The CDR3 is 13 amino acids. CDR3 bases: TGTGCCAGCGGTGGAGGGGGCAAGCAGCCCCAGCATTTT. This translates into CASGGGGKQPQHF.

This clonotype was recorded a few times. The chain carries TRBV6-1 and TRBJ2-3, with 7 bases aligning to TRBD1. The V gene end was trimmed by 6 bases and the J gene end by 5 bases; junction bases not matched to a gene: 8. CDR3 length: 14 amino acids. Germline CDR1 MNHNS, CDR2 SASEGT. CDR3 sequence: CASSPTGLGDTQYF. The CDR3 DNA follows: TGTGCCAGCAGCCCGACAGGGTTGGGAGATACGCAGTATTTT.

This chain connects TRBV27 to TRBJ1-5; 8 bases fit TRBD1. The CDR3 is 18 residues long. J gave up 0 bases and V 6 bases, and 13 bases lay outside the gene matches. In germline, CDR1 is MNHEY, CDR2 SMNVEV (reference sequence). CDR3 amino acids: CASRITGTGYYSNQPQHF. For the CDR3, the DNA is TGTGCCAGCAGAATAACCGGGACAGGCTACTATAGCAATCAGCCCCAGCATTTT.

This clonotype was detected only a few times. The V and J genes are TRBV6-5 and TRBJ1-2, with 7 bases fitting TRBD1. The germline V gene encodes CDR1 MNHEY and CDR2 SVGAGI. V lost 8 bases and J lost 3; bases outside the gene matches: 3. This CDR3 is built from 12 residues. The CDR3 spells CASGRGDYGYTF. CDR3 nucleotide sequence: TGTGCCAGCGGCAGGGGGGACTATGGCTACACCTTC.

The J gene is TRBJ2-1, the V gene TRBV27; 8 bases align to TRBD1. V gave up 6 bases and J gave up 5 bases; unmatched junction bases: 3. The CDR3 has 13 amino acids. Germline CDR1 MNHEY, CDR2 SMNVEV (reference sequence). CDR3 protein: CASSPTGDNEQFF. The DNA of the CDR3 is TGTGCCAGCAGCCCGACAGGGGACAATGAGCAGTTCTTC.

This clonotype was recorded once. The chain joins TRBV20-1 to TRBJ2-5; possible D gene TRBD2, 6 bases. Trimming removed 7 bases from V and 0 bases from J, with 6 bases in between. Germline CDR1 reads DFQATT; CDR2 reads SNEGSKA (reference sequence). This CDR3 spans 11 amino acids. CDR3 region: CSGGDQETQYF. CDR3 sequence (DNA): TGCAGTGGGGGGGACCAAGAGACCCAGTACTTC.

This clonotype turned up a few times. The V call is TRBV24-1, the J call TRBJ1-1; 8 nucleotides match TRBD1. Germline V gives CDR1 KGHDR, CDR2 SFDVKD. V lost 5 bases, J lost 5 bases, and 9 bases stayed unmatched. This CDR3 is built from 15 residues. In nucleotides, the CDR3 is TGTGCCACCAGTGCAGGGGGCCCCGGTGGGACTGAAGCTTTCTTT. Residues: CATSAGGPGGTEAFF.

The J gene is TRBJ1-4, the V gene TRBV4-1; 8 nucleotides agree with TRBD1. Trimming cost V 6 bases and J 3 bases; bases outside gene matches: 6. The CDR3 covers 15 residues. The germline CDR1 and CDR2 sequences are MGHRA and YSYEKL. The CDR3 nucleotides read TGCGCCAGCAGGCTTAGGGACAGGCCTAATGAAAAACTGTTTTTT. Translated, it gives CASRLRDRPNEKLFF.

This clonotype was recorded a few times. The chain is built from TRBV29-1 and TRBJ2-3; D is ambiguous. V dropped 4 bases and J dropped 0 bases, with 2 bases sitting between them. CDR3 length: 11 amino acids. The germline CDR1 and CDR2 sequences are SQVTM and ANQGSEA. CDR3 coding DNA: TGCAGCGTTGTTAGCACAGATACGCAGTATTTT. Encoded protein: CSVVSTDTQYF.

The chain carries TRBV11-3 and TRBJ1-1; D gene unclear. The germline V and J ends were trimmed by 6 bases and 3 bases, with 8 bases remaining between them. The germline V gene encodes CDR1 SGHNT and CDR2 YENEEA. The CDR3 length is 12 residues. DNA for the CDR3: TGTGCCAGCAGTGAGGATGACACTGAAGCTTTCTTT. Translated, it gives CASSEDDTEAFF.

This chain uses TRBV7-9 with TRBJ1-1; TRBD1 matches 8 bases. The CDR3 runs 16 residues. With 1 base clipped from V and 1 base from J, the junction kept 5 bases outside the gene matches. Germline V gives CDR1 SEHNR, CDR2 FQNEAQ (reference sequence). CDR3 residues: CASSLDPGTGNTEAFF. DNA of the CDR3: TGTGCCAGCAGCTTAGACCCCGGGACAGGGAACACTGAAGCTTTCTTT.

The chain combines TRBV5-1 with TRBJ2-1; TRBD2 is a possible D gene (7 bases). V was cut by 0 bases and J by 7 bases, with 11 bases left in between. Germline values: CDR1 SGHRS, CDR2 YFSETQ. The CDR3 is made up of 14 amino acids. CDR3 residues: CASSLAAGANEQFF. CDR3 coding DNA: TGCGCCAGCAGCTTGGCGGCGGGGGCTAATGAGCAGTTCTTC.

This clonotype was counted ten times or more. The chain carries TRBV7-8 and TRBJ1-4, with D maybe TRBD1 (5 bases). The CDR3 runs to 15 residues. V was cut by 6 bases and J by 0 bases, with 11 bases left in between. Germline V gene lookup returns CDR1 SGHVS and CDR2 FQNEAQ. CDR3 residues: CASSKTDATNEKLFF. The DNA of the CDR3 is TGTGCCAGCAGTAAGACAGATGCAACTAATGAAAAACTGTTTTTT.

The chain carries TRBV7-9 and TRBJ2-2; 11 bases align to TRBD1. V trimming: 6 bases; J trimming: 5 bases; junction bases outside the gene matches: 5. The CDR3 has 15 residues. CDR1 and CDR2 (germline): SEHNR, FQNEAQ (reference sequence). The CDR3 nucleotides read TGTGCCAGCAGAGCGGACAGGGGGCGTACCGGGGAGCTGTTTTTT. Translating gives CASRADRGRTGELFF.

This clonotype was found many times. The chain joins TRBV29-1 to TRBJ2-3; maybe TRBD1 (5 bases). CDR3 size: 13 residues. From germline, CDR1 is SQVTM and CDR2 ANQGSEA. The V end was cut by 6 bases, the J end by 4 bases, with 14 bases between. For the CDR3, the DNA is TGCAGCGTCCGCAGGGATGGGGCAGATACGCAGTATTTT. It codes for CSVRRDGADTQYF.

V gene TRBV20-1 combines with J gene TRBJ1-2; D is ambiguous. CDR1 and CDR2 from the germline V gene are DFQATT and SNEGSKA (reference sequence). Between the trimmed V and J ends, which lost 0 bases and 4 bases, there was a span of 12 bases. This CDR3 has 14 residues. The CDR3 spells CSARDTGVAYGYTF. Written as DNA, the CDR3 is TGCAGTGCTAGAGATACCGGGGTCGCCTATGGCTACACCTTC.

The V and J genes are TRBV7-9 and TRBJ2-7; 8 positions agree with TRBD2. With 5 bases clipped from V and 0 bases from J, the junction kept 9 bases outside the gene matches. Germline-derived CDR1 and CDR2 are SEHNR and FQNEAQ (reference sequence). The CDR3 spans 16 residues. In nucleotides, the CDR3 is TGTGCCAGCAGCCCTCGGACTAGCCGAACCTCCTACGAGCAGTACTTC. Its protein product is CASSPRTSRTSYEQYF.

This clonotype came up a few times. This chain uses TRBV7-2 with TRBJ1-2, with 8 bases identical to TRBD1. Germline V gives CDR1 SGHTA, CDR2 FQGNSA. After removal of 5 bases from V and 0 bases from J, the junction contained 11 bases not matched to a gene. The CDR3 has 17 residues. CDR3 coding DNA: TGTGCCAGCAGCCCCAGGACAGGGAGGACCTCTAACTATGGCTACACCTTC. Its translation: CASSPRTGRTSNYGYTF.

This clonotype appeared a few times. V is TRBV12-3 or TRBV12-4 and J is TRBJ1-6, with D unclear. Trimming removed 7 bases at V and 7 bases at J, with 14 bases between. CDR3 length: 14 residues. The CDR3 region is CASTDDGYNSPLHF. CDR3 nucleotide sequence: TGTGCCAGCACCGATGACGGATACAATTCACCCCTCCACTTT.

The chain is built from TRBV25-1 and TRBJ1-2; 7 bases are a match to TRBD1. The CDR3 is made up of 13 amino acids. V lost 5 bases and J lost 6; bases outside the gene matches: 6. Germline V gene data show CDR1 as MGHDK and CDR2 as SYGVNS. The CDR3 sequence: CASSNDRANGYTF. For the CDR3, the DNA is TGTGCCAGCAGTAACGACAGGGCTAATGGCTACACCTTC.

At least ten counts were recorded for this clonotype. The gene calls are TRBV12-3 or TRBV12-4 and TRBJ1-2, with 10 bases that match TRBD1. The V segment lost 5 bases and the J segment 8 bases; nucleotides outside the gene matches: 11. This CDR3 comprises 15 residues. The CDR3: CASSHRDRGSVGYTF. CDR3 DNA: TGTGCCAGCAGTCACCGGGACAGGGGTTCTGTGGGCTACACCTTC.

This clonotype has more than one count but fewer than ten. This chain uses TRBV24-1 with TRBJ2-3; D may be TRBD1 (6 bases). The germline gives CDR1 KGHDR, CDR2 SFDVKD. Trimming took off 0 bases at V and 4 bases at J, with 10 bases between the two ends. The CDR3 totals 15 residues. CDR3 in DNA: TGTGCCACCAGTGATTTGGGAAACAGGGCAGATACGCAGTATTTT. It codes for CATSDLGNRADTQYF.

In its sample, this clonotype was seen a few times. The chain's CDR3 is CASSSLPSPGGDTQYF. In DNA form, the CDR3 reads TGTGCCAGCAGCTCCCTGCCCAGCCCGGGCGGAGATACGCAGTATTTT. The chain couples TRBV7-9 to TRBJ2-3; D not certain. Trimming took off 4 bases at V and 5 bases at J, with 19 bases between the two ends. The germline CDR1 and CDR2 sequences are SEHNR and FQNEAQ (reference sequence). There are 16 residues in the CDR3.